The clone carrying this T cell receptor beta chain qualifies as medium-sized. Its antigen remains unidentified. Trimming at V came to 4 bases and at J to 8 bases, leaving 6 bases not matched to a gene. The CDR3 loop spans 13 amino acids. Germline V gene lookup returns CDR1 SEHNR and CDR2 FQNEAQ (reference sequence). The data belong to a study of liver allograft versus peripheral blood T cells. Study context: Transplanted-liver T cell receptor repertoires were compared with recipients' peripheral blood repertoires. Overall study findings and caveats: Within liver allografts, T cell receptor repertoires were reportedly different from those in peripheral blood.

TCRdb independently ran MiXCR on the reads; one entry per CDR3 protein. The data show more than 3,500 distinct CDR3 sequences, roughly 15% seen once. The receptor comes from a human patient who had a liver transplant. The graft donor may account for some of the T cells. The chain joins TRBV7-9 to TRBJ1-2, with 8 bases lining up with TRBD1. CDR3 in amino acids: CASSWGQERGYTF. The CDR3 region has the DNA TGTGCCAGCAGCTGGGGACAGGAGCGAGGCTACACCTTC.